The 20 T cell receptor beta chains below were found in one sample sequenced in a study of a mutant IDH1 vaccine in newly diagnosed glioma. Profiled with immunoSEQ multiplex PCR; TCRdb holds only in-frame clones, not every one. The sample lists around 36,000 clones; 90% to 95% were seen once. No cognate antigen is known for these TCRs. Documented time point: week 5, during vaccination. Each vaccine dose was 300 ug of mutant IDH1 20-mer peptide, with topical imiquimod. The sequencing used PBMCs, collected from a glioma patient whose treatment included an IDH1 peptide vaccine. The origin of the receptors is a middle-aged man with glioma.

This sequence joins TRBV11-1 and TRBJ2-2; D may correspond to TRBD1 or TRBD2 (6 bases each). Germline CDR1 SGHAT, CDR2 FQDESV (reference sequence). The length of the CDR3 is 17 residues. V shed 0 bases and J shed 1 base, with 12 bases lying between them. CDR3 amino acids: CASSLARGRGNTGELFF. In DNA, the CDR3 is TGTGCCAGCAGCTTAGCGCGGGGCAGGGGGAACACCGGGGAGCTGTTTTTT.

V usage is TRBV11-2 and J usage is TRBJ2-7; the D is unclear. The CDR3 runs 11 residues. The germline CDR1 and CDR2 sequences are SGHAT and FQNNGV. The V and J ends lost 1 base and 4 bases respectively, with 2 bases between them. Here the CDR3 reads CASSLAYEQYF. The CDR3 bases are TGTGCCAGCAGCTTAGCATACGAGCAGTACTTC.

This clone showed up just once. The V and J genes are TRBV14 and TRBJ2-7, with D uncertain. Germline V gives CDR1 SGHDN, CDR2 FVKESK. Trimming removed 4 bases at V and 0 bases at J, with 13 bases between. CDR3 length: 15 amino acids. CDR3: CASSLQVGGSYEQYF. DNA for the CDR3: TGTGCCAGCAGCCTGCAGGTGGGCGGCTCCTACGAGCAGTACTTC.

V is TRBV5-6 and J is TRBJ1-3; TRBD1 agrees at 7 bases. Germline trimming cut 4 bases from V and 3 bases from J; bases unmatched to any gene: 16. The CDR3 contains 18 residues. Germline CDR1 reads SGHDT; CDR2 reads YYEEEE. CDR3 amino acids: CASSPFRGTEAFGNTIYF. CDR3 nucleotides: TGTGCCAGCAGCCCGTTCCGTGGGACAGAGGCTTTTGGAAACACCATATATTTT.

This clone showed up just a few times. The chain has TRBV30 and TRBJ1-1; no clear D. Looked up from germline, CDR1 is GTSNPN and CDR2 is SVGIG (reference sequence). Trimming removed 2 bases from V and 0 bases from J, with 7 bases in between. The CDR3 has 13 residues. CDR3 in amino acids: CAWSREMNTEAFF. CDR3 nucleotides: TGTGCCTGGAGTAGGGAGATGAACACTGAAGCTTTCTTT.

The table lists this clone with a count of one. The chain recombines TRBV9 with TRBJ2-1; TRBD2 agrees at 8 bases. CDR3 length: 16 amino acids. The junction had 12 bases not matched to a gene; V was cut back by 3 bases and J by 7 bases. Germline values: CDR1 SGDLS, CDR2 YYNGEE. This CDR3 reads CASSAPRGRPENEQFF. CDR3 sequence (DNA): TGTGCCAGCAGCGCCCCTCGCGGGAGGCCGGAAAATGAGCAGTTCTTC.

The CDR3 sequence is CASSFTGTPPNEQFF. The CDR3 nucleotides are TGTGCCAGCAGCTTTACCGGGACCCCCCCGAATGAGCAGTTCTTC. This rearrangement joins TRBV5-4 to TRBJ2-1; D is possibly TRBD1 or TRBD2 (5 bases each). The CDR3 loop spans 15 amino acids. V was clipped by 2 bases and J by 7 bases, with 16 bases between them. The germline V gene encodes CDR1 SGHNT and CDR2 YYREEE (reference sequence).

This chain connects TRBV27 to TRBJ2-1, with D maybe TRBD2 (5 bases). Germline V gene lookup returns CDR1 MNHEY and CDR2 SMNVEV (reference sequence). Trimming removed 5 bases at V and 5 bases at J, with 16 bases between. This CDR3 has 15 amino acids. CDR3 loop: CASSLLPGRDNEQFF. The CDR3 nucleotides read TGTGCCAGCAGTCTACTCCCGGGGAGAGACAATGAGCAGTTCTTC.

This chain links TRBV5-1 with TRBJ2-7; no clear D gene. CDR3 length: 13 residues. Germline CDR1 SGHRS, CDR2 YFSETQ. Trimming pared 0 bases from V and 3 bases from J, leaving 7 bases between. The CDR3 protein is CASSLGTYYEQYF. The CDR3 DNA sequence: TGCGCCAGCAGCTTGGGGACGTACTACGAGCAGTACTTC. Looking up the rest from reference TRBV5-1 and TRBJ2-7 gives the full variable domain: KAGVTQTPRYLIKTRGQQVTLSCSPISGHRSVSWYQQTPGQGLQFLFEYFSETQRNKGNFPGRFSGRQFSNSRSEMNVSTLELGDSALYLCASSLGTYYEQYFGPGTRLTVT.

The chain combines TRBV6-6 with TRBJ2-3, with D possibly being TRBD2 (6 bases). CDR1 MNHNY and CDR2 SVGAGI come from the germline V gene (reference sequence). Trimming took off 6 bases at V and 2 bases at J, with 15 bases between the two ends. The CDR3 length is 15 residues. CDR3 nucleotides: TGTGCCAGCAGCGCTCGGGGGACTTCCACAGATACGCAGTATTTT. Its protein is CASSARGTSTDTQYF.

The CDR3 sequence: CSVEGRGPKGYGYTF. The CDR3 DNA reads as TGCAGCGTTGAGGGCAGGGGGCCGAAAGGCTATGGCTACACCTTC. The chain has TRBV29-1 and TRBJ1-2, with TRBD1 matching over 8 bases. CDR3 size: 15 residues. Germline V gene lookup returns CDR1 SQVTM and CDR2 ANQGSEA. V lost 3 bases, J lost 4 bases, and 10 bases stayed unmatched.

The CDR3 protein is CASSRQGGFDEQYF. CDR3 in DNA: TGTGCCAGCAGCCGACAGGGGGGTTTCGACGAGCAGTACTTC. The gene calls are TRBV14 and TRBJ2-7, with 9 bases lining up with TRBD1. This CDR3 is built from 14 residues. From germline, CDR1 is SGHDN and CDR2 FVKESK. The junction had 6 bases not matched to a gene; V was cut back by 4 bases and J by 5 bases. Full variable domain (rest looked up from reference TRBV14 and TRBJ2-7): EAGVTQFPSHSVIEKGQTVTLRCDPISGHDNLYWYRRVMGKEIKFLLHFVKESKQDESGMPNNRFLAERTGGTYSTLKVQPAELEDSGVYFCASSRQGGFDEQYFGPGTRLTVT.

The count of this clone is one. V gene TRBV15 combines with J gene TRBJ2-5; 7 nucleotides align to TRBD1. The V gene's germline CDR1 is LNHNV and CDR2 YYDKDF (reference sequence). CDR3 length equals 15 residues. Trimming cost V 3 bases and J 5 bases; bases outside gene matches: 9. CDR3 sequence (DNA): TGTGCCACCAGCAGCGGACAGGCCGGCGGGGAGACCCAGTACTTC. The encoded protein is CATSSGQAGGETQYF.

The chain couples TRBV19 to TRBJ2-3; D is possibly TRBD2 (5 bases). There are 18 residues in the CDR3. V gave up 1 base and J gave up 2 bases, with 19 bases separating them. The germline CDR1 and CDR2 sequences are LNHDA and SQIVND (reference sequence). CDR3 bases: TGTGCCAGTAGTATAGTCGGAGCCGGACTTTTTGTCACAGATACGCAGTATTTT. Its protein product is CASSIVGAGLFVTDTQYF.

CDR3 protein: CASSSSGTSSNEQFF. Written as DNA, the CDR3 is TGTGCCAGCAGCTCCTCCGGGACTAGCTCCAATGAGCAGTTCTTC. The rearrangement uses TRBV4-2 and TRBJ2-1; 9 bases are shared with TRBD2. This CDR3 spans 15 amino acids. V shed 5 bases and J 6 bases; nucleotides not matched to a gene: 8. Germline V gene sequence: CDR1 LGHNA, CDR2 YNFKEQ.

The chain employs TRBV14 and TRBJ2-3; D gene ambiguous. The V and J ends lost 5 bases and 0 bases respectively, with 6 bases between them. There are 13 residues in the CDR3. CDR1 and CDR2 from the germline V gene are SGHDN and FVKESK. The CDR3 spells CASSGFSTDTQYF. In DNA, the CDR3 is TGTGCCAGCAGCGGATTTAGCACAGATACGCAGTATTTT. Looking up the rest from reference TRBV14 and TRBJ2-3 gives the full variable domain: EAGVTQFPSHSVIEKGQTVTLRCDPISGHDNLYWYRRVMGKEIKFLLHFVKESKQDESGMPNNRFLAERTGGTYSTLKVQPAELEDSGVYFCASSGFSTDTQYFGPGTRLTVL.

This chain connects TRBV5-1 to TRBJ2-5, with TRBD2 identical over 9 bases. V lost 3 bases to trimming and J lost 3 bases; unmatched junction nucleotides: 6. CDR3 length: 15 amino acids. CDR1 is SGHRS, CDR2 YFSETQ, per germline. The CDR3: CASSSRLAAEETQYF. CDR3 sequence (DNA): TGCGCCAGCAGCTCCAGACTAGCGGCGGAAGAGACCCAGTACTTC.

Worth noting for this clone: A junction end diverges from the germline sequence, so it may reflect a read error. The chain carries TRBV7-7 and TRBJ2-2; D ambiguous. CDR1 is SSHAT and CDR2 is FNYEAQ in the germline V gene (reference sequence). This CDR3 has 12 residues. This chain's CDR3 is CASSLGPGELFF. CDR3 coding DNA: TGTGCTAGCAGCTTAGGTCCCGGGGAGCTGTTTTTT.

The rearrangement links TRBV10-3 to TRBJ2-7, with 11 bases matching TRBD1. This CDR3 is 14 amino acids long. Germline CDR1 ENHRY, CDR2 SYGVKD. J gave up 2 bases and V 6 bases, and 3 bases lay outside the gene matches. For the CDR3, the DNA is TGTGCCATCAGGGGACAGGGGGTAACCTACGAGCAGTACTTC. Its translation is CAIRGQGVTYEQYF.

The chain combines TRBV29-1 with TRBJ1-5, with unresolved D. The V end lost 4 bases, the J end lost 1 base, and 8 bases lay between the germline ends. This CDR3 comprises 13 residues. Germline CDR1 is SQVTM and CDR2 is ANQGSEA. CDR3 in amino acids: CSVGSASNQPQHF. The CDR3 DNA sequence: TGCAGCGTTGGGTCGGCCAGCAATCAGCCCCAGCATTTT. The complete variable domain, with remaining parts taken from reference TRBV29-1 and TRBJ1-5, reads SAVISQKPSRDICQRGTSLTIQCQVDSQVTMMFWYRQQPGQSLTLIATANQGSEATYESGFVIDKFPISRPNLTFSTLTVSNMSPEDSSIYLCSVGSASNQPQHFGDGTRLSIL.